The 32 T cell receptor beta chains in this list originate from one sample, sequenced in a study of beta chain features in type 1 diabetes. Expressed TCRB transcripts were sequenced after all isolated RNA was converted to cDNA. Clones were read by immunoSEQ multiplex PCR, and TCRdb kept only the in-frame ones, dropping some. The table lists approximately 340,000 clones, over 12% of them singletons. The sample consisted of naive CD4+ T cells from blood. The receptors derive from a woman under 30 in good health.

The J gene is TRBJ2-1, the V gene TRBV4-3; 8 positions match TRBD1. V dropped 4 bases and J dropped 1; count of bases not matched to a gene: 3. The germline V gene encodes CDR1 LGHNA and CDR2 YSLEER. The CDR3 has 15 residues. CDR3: CASSRTGFSYNEQFF. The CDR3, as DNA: TGCGCCAGCAGCCGGACAGGGTTTTCCTACAATGAGCAGTTCTTC.

The CDR3 spells CASTSGRGTANLNEKLFF. DNA for the CDR3: TGTGCCAGCACCTCCGGGAGAGGGACGGCTAACCTTAATGAAAAACTGTTTTTT. The chain couples TRBV7-8 to TRBJ1-4, with D possibly TRBD1 on 5 matching bases. The CDR3 covers 18 residues. The V end lost 7 bases, the J end lost 4 bases, and 25 bases lay between the germline ends. The germline CDR1 and CDR2 sequences are SGHVS and FQNEAQ.

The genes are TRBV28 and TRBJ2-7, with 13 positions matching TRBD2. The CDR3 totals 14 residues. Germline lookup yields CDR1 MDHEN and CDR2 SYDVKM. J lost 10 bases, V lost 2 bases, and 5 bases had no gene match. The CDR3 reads CASSLTTSGRAQYF. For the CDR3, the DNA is TGTGCCAGCAGTTTAACAACTAGCGGGAGGGCCCAGTACTTC.

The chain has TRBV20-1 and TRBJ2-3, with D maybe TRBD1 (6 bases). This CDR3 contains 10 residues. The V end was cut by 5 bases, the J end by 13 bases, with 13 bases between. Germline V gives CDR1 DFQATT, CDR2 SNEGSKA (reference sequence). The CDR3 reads CSAGGRGEYF. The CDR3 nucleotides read TGCAGTGCTGGGGGCAGGGGAGAGTATTTT.

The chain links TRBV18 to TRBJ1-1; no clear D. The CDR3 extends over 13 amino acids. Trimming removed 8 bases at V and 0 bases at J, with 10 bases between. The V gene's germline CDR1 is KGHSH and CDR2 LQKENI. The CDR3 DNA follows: TGTGCCAGCGGAGGCCCCATGAACACTGAAGCTTTCTTT. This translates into CASGGPMNTEAFF.

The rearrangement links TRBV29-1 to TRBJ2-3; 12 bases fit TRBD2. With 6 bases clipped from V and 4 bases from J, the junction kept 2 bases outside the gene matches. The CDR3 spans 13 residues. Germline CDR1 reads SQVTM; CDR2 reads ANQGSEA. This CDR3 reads CSVRLAGADTQYF. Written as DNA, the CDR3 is TGCAGCGTGCGACTAGCGGGAGCAGATACGCAGTATTTT.

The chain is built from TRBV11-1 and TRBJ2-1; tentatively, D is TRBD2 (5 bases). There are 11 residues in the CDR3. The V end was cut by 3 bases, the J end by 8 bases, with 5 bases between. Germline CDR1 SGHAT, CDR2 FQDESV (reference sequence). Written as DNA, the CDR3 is TGTGCCAGCAGCTTCGGGGATGAGCAGTTCTTC. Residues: CASSFGDEQFF.

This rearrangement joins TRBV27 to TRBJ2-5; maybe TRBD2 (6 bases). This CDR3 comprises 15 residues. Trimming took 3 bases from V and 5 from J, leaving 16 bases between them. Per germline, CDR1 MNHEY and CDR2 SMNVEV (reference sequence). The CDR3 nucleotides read TGTGCCAGCAGTTTCGCCACTAGCCTCCGGGAGACCCAGTACTTC. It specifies CASSFATSLRETQYF.

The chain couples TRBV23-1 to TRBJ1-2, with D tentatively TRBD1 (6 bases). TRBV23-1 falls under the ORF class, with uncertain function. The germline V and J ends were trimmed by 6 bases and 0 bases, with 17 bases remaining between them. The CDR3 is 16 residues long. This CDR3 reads CASSTGRGIPNYGYTF. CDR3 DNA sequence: TGCGCCAGCAGCACAGGGAGGGGGATACCTAACTATGGCTACACCTTC.

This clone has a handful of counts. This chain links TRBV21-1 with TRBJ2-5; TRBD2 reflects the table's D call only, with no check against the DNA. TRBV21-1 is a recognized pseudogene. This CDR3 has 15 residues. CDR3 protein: CASSSPSGREETQYF. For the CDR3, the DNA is TGTGCCAGCAGCAGTCCTAGCGGGAGGGAAGAGACCCAGTACTTC.

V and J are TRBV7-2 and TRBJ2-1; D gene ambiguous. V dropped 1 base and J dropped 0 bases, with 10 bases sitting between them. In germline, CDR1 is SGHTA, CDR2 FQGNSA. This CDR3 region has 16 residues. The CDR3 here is CASSLGALSSYNEQFF. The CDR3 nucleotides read TGTGCCAGCAGCTTAGGGGCCCTCAGCTCCTACAATGAGCAGTTCTTC.

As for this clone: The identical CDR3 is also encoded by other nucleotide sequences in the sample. For the CDR3, the DNA is TGTGCCAGCAGCCAAGATAGCTATGGCTACACCTTC. This sequence encodes CASSQDSYGYTF. J is TRBJ1-2 and V is TRBV4-2; D not certain. This CDR3 spans 12 amino acids. The germline CDR1 and CDR2 sequences are LGHNA and YNFKEQ. Trimming took off 0 bases at V and 4 bases at J, with 3 bases between the two ends.

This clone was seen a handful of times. CDR3 bases: TGCGCCACCTCTCGACAGTCCTACGAGCAGTACTTC. As protein: CATSRQSYEQYF. The chain joins TRBV10-2 to TRBJ2-7, with D possibly matching TRBD1 (5 bases). V was clipped by 10 bases and J by 1 base, with 11 bases between them. Per the germline V gene, CDR1 is WSHSY and CDR2 is SAAADI. The CDR3 is made up of 12 amino acids.

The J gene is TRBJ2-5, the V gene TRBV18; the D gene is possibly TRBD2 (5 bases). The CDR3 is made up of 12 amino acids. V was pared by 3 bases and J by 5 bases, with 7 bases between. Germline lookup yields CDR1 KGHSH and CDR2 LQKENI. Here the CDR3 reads CASSPGAETQYF. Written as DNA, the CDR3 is TGTGCCAGCTCACCGGGAGCGGAGACCCAGTACTTC.

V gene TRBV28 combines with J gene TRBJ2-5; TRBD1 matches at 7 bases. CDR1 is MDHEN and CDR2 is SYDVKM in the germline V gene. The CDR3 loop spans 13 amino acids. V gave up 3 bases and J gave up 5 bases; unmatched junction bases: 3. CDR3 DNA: TGTGCCAGCAGTTTGACAGGGATGGAGACCCAGTACTTC. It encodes CASSLTGMETQYF.

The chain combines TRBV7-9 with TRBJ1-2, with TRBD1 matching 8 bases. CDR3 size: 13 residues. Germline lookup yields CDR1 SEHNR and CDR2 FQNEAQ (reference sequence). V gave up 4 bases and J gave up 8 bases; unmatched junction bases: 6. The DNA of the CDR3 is TGTGCCAGCAGCTACGGGACAGGTCGGGGCTACACCTTC. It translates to CASSYGTGRGYTF.

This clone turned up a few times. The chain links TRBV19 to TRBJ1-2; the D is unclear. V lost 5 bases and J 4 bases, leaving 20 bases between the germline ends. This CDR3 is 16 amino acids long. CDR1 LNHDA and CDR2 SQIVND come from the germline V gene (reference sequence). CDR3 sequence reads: CASSAQTRRVAYGYTF. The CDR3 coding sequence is TGTGCCAGTAGTGCCCAGACTCGACGAGTTGCCTATGGCTACACCTTC.

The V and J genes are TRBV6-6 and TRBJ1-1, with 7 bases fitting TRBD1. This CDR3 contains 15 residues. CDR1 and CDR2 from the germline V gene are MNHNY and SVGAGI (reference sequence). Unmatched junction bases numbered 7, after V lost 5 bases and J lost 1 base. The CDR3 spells CASSNRRTGNTEAFF. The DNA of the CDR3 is TGTGCCAGCAGTAACCGCCGGACAGGGAACACTGAAGCTTTCTTT.

CDR3 bases: TGTGCCAGCAGCCCAGACAGGGGGTTACAGCCCCAGCATTTT. Protein product: CASSPDRGLQPQHF. This chain links TRBV7-2 with TRBJ1-5; 9 bases agree with TRBD1. The CDR3 is 14 amino acids. The germline V gene has CDR1 SGHTA and CDR2 FQGNSA. The V gene end was trimmed by 5 bases and the J gene end by 7 bases; junction bases not matched to a gene: 6.

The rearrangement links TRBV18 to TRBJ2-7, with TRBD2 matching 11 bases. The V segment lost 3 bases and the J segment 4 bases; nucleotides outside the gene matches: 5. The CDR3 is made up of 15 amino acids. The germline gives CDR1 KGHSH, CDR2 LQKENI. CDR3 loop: CASSPGTSGGYEQYF. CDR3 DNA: TGTGCCAGCTCACCCGGGACTAGCGGAGGGTACGAGCAGTACTTC.

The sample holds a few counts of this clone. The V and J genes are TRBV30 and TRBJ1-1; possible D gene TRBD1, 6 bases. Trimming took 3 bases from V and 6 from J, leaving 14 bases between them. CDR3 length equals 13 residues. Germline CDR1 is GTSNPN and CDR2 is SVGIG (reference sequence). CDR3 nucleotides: TGTGCCTGGAGCCTAAGCAGGGGTTCTGAAGCTTTCTTT. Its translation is CAWSLSRGSEAFF.

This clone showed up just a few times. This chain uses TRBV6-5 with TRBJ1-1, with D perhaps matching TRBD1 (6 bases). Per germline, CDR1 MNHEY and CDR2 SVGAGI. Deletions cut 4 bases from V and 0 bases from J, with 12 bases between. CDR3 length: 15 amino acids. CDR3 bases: TGTGCCAGCAGTTCCGACAGGACCTTGAACACTGAAGCTTTCTTT. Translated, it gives CASSSDRTLNTEAFF.

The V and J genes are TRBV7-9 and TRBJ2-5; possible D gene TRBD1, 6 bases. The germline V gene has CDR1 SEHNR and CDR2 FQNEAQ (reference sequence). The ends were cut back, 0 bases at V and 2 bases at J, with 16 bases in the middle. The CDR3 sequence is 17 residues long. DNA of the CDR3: TGTGCCAGCAGCTTAGCGAACCACAGGGAAGGGCAAGAGACCCAGTACTTC. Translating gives CASSLANHREGQETQYF.

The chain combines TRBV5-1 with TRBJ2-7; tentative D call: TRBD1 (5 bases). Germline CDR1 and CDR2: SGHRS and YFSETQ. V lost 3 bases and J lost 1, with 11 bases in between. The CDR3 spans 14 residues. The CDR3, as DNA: TGCGCCAGCAGCTCAGGACACCAGTCCTACGAGCAGTACTTC. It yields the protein CASSSGHQSYEQYF. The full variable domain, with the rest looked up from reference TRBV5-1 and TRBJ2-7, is KAGVTQTPRYLIKTRGQQVTLSCSPISGHRSVSWYQQTPGQGLQFLFEYFSETQRNKGNFPGRFSGRQFSNSRSEMNVSTLELGDSALYLCASSSGHQSYEQYFGPGTRLTVT.

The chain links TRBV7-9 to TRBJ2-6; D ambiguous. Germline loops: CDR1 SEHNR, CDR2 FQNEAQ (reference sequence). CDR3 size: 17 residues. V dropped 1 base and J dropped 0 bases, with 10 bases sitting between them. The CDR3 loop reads CASSLVSRNSGANVLTF. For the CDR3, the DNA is TGTGCCAGCAGCTTAGTTTCGCGGAACTCTGGGGCCAACGTCCTGACTTTC. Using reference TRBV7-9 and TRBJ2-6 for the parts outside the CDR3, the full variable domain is DTGVSQNPRHKITKRGQNVTFRCDPISEHNRLYWYRQTLGQGPEFLTYFQNEAQLEKSRLLSDRFSAERPKGSFSTLEIQRTEQGDSAMYLCASSLVSRNSGANVLTFGAGSRLTVL.

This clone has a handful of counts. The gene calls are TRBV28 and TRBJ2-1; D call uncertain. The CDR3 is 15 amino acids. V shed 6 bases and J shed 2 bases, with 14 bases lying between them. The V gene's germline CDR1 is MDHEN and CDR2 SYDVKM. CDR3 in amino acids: CASSSRGIPYNEQFF. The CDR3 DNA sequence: TGTGCCAGCAGCTCTCGCGGAATACCCTACAATGAGCAGTTCTTC.

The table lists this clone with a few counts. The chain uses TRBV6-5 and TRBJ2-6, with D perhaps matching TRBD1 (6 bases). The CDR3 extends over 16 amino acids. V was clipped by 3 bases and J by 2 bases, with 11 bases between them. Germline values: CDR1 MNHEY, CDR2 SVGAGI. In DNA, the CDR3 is TGTGCCAGCAGTTATCAGGGGCTTACTGGGGCCAACGTCCTGACTTTC. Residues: CASSYQGLTGANVLTF.

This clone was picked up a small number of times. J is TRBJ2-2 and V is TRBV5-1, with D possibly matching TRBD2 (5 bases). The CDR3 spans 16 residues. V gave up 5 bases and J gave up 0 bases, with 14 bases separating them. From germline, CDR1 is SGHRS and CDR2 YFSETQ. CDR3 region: CASRSTPGANTGELFF. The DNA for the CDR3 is TGCGCCAGCAGATCGACGCCCGGGGCGAACACCGGGGAGCTGTTTTTT.

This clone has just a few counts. The CDR3 DNA is TGCGCCAGCAGCTTGTCGGCGGGGGCCTCCTACGAGCAGTACTTC. Translating it yields CASSLSAGASYEQYF. V and J are TRBV5-1 and TRBJ2-7; D is perhaps TRBD2 (7 bases). The V end lost 1 base, the J end lost 0 bases, and 11 bases lay between the germline ends. Germline-derived CDR1 and CDR2 are SGHRS and YFSETQ. The CDR3 has 15 residues.

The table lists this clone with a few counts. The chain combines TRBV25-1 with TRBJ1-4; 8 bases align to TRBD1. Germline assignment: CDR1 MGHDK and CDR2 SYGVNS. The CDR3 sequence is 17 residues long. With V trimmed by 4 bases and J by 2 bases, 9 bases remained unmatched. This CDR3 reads CASSGHRGEGTNEKLFF. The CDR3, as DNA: TGTGCCAGCAGTGGCCACAGGGGGGAGGGGACTAATGAAAAACTGTTTTTT. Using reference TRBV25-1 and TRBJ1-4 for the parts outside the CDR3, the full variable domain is EADIYQTPRYLVIGTGKKITLECSQTMGHDKMYWYQQDPGMELHLIHYSYGVNSTEKGDLSSESTVSRIRTEHFPLTLESARPSHTSQYLCASSGHRGEGTNEKLFFGSGTQLSVL.

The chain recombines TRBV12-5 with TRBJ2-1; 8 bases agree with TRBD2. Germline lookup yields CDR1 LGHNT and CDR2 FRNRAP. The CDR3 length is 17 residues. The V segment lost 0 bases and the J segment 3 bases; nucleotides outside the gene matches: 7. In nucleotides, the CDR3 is TGTGCTAGTGGTTTGGTACGGGGGGGTCGTAACTACAATGAGCAGTTCTTC. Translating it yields CASGLVRGGRNYNEQFF.

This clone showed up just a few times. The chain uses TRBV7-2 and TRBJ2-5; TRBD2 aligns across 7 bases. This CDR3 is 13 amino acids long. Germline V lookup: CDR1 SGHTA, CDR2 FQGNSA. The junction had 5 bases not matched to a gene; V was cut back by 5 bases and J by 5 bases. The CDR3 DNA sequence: TGTGCCAGCAGCAGGACTAGGGGTGAGACCCAGTACTTC. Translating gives CASSRTRGETQYF.